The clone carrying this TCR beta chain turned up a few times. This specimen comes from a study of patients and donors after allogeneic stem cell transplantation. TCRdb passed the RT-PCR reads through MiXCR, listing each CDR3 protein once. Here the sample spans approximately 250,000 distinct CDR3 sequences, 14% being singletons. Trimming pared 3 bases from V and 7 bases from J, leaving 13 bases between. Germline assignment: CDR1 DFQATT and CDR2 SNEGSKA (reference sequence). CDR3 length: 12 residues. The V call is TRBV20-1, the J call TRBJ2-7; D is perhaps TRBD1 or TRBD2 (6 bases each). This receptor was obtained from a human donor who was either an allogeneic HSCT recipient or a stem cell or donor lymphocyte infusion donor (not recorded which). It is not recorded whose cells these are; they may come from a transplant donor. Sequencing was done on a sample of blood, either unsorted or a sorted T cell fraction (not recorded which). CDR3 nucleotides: TGCAGTGCTAGCCGGGGGCCGACGGAGCAGTACTTC. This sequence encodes CSASRGPTEQYF.